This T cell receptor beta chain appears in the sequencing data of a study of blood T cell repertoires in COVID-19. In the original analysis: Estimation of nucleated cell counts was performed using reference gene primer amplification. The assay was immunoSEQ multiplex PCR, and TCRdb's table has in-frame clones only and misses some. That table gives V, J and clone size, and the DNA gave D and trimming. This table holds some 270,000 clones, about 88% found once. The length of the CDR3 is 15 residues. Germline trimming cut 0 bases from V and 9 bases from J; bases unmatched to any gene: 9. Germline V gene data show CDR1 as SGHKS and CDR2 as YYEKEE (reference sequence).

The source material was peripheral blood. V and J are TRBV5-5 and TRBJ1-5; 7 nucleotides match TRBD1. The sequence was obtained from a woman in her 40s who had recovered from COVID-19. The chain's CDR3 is CASSLDRGPWWPQHF. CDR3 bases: TGTGCCAGCAGCTTGGACAGGGGCCCCTGGTGGCCCCAGCATTTT.